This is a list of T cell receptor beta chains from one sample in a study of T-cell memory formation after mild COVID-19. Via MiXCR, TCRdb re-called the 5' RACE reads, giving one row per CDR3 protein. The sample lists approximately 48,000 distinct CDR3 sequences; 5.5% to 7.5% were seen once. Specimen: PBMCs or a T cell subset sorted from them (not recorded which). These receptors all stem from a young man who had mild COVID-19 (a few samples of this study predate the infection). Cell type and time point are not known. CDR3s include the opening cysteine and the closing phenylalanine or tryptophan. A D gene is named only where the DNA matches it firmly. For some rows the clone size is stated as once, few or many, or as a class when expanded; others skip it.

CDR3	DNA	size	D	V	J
CSARAWRINSPLHF	TGCAGTGCTAGGGCGTGGCGGATTAATTCACCCCTCCACTTT	-	-	TRBV20-1	TRBJ1-6
CASQRMTDKEAFF	TGTGCCAGCCAAAGGATGACAGATAAAGAAGCTTTCTTT	-	-	TRBV27	TRBJ1-1
CASSLIVGTQYF	TGTGCCAGCAGCTTAATTGTAGGGACCCAGTACTTC	many	-	TRBV7-2	TRBJ2-5
CASSNLRGGPGTGELFF	TGTGCCAGCAGCAACTTGCGGGGAGGCCCGGGCACCGGGGAGCTGTTTTTT	few	-	TRBV11-2	TRBJ2-2
CASSYVLSVPPRRPQHF	TGCGCCAGCAGCTACGTTCTGTCCGTCCCTCCTAGACGGCCCCAGCATTTT	many	-	TRBV5-1	TRBJ1-5
CATSEPDYPNEQFF	TGTGCCACCAGTGAGCCGGACTACCCAAATGAGCAGTTCTTC	-	-	TRBV24-1	TRBJ2-1
CSARDLRGRGYGYTF	TGCAGTGCTAGAGATCTGCGGGGAAGAGGGTATGGCTACACCTTC	once	-	TRBV20-1	TRBJ1-2
CSARRTDTQYF	TGCAGTGCCCGCAGGACAGATACGCAGTATTTT	many	-	TRBV20-1	TRBJ2-3
CASSLVAHPGTDTQYF	TGCGCCAGCAGCTTGGTGGCTCACCCCGGCACAGATACGCAGTATTTT	many	-	TRBV5-1	TRBJ2-3
CATSRDAGTQPYNEQFF	TGTGCCACCAGCAGAGACGCAGGGACCCAACCGTACAATGAGCAGTTCTTC	many	-	TRBV15	TRBJ2-1
CAGKTSAQETQYF	TGTGCCGGGAAGACTAGCGCGCAAGAGACCCAGTACTTC	few	TRBD2	TRBV30	TRBJ2-5
CASSQSGAMGGNTDTQYF	TGCGCCAGCAGCCAGAGCGGTGCTATGGGGGGAAACACAGATACGCAGTATTTT	few	-	TRBV4-3	TRBJ2-3
CAISVRGNTEAFF	TGTGCCATCAGTGTTAGGGGGAACACTGAAGCTTTCTTT	few	-	TRBV10-3	TRBJ1-1